Below, 11 T cell receptor beta chains from the same sample are listed, as sequenced in a study of OX40 agonist ivuxolimab in advanced cancers. Sequencing used immunoSEQ multiplex PCR; TCRdb keeps in-frame clones, though not all of them. The sample has approximately 130,000 clones, just over 90% seen once. The sequencing here drew on CD4+ or CD8+ T cells sorted from blood, taken in a trial of the OX40 agonist ivuxolimab. Receptors originate from an adult with an advanced solid tumor such as melanoma, head and neck, liver or kidney cancer.

This clone was found once. This sequence joins TRBV18 and TRBJ2-4, with D uncertain. From germline, CDR1 is KGHSH and CDR2 LQKENI. The CDR3 has 16 residues. The V gene lost 3 bases and the J gene lost 2 bases, with 14 bases spanning the gap. The CDR3 coding sequence is TGTGCCAGCTCACCTCCCCAGGATTGGACCAAAAACATTCAGTACTTC. This gives the protein CASSPPQDWTKNIQYF.

This clone has a single count. The V call is TRBV19, the J call TRBJ2-7, with 9 bases that match TRBD1. The CDR3 totals 16 residues. With V trimmed by 3 bases and J by 3 bases, 9 bases remained unmatched. CDR1 LNHDA and CDR2 SQIVND come from the germline V gene (reference sequence). The CDR3 nucleotides are TGTGCCAGTAGTATCACTTCCGGGACAGGGCGCTACGAGCAGTACTTC. It codes for CASSITSGTGRYEQYF.

The chain joins TRBV5-1 to TRBJ2-3; 8 bases agree with TRBD2. This CDR3 has 14 residues. With V trimmed by 2 bases and J by 1 base, 0 bases remained unmatched. From germline, CDR1 is SGHRS and CDR2 YFSETQ. CDR3 DNA: TGCGCCAGCAGCTTTAGCGGGGGCACAGATACGCAGTATTTT. It translates to CASSFSGGTDTQYF.

The rearrangement joins TRBV21-1 to TRBJ1-2; the table assigns TRBD1, which was not confirmed against the DNA. TRBV21-1 is a recognized pseudogene. The CDR3 runs to 15 residues. The CDR3: CASVPGQTFSYGYTF. The CDR3 region has the DNA TGTGCCAGCGTTCCGGGACAGACCTTTTCCTATGGCTACACCTTC.

In nucleotides, the CDR3 is TGTGCCAGCAGCTTGGCGGACAGTAGAAACATTCAGTACTTC. Translating gives CASSLADSRNIQYF. This rearrangement joins TRBV5-4 to TRBJ2-4; D possibly corresponds to TRBD1 (6 bases). Between the trimmed V and J ends, which lost 0 bases and 6 bases, there was a span of 10 bases. Germline-derived CDR1 and CDR2 are SGHNT and YYREEE (reference sequence). The CDR3 loop spans 14 amino acids.

V gene TRBV5-6 combines with J gene TRBJ2-7; a weak D match, TRBD2 (5 bases). V was cut by 4 bases and J by 6 bases, with 14 bases left in between. This CDR3 contains 13 residues. Germline V lookup: CDR1 SGHDT, CDR2 YYEEEE. Here the CDR3 DNA reads TGTGCCAGCAGCCTCCGACTAACGCGCGAGCAGTACTTC. Protein product: CASSLRLTREQYF. The whole variable domain, remainder taken from reference TRBV5-6 and TRBJ2-7, is DAGVTQSPTHLIKTRGQQVTLRCSPKSGHDTVSWYQQALGQGPQFIFQYYEEEERQRGNFPDRFSGHQFPNYSSELNVNALLLGDSALYLCASSLRLTREQYFGPGTRLTVT.

The gene calls are TRBV4-2 and TRBJ2-4, with D perhaps TRBD2 (5 bases). V lost 0 bases and J 8 bases, leaving 17 bases between the germline ends. Germline CDR1 reads LGHNA; CDR2 reads YNFKEQ. The CDR3 is made up of 16 amino acids. The chain's CDR3 is CASSQDFRGNSDIQYF. CDR3 nucleotide sequence: TGTGCCAGCAGCCAAGATTTCCGGGGTAACTCGGACATTCAGTACTTC.

The chain couples TRBV27 to TRBJ2-5; D possibly matches TRBD1 or TRBD2 (5 bases each). V lost 9 bases to trimming and J lost 4 bases, with 21 bases between them. The germline V gene encodes CDR1 MNHEY and CDR2 SMNVEV (reference sequence). The CDR3 extends over 15 amino acids. The CDR3 DNA reads as TGTGCCAGTAGTAGGGACCTCCGTGACGGAGAGACCCAGTACTTC. Translation: CASSRDLRDGETQYF.

The chain employs TRBV30 and TRBJ1-5; D possibly corresponds to TRBD1 (5 bases). With 2 bases removed from V and 3 bases from J, the gap between germline ends came to 8 bases. CDR1 GTSNPN and CDR2 SVGIG come from the germline V gene (reference sequence). The length of the CDR3 is 13 residues. CDR3 sequence: CAWSPGDNQPQHF. As DNA, the CDR3 is TGTGCCTGGAGTCCGGGGGACAATCAGCCCCAGCATTTT.

The V gene is TRBV19, the J gene TRBJ2-7, with 7 bases lining up with TRBD1. Per germline, CDR1 LNHDA and CDR2 SQIVND (reference sequence). V dropped 4 bases and J dropped 3; count of bases not matched to a gene: 3. The CDR3 runs 13 residues. The CDR3 protein is CASSRTGDYEQYF. CDR3 DNA: TGTGCCAGTAGTAGGACAGGAGACTACGAGCAGTACTTC.

This clone occurred once. This chain joins TRBV5-4 and TRBJ2-2; TRBD1 is a possible D gene (5 bases). The length of the CDR3 is 15 residues. CDR1 is SGHNT, CDR2 YYREEE, per germline (reference sequence). V was shortened by 4 bases and J by 4 bases, with 14 bases between the two germline ends. The CDR3: CASSPDRRITGELFF. The CDR3 coding sequence is TGTGCCAGCAGCCCTGACAGAAGAATCACCGGGGAGCTGTTTTTT. The whole variable domain, remainder taken from reference TRBV5-4 and TRBJ2-2, is ETGVTQSPTHLIKTRGQQVTLRCSSQSGHNTVSWYQQALGQGPQFIFQYYREEENGRGNFPPRFSGLQFPNYSSELNVNALELDDSALYLCASSPDRRITGELFFGEGSRLTVL.